The rows below give T cell receptor beta chains drawn from one sample of a study of blood T cells in healthy people across ages. TCRdb recomputed calls from the 5' RACE reads with MiXCR, one row per CDR3 protein. In the table there are some 780,000 distinct CDR3 sequences, about 61% of which are singletons. Source material: blood. Every receptor here comes from a man between 40 and 49 years old in good health. Both conserved end residues are part of each CDR3. D genes are given only for firm matches. Only part of the rows carry a size: once, few, many, or a class if the clone is expanded.

few,TRBV12-3/TRBV12-4,TRBJ2-1,NA,TGTGCCAGCAGTTTAGACGGGAAGGGTTGGTATGAGCAGTTCTTC,CASSLDGKGWYEQFF
once,TRBV5-1,TRBJ1-2,NA,TGCGCCAGCAGCTCGGAGGGGAATCCGAACTATGGCTACACCTTC,CASSSEGNPNYGYTF
NA,TRBV27,TRBJ1-5,TRBD1,TGTGCCAGCAGTTTATGGCGACAGGGGGCTAGCAATCAGCCCCAGCATTTT,CASSLWRQGASNQPQHF
few,TRBV4-3,TRBJ2-7,NA,TGCGCCAGCAGCCAAGCCTCGGGGTACGAGCAGTACTTC,CASSQASGYEQYF
few,TRBV15,TRBJ2-7,TRBD2,TGTGCCACCAGCAGGACTAGCGGAGTCAACAATGAGCAGTACTTC,CATSRTSGVNNEQYF
NA,TRBV27,TRBJ2-1,NA,TGTGCCAGCAGTTTATCTCGGAGACATGAGCAGTTCTTC,CASSLSRRHEQFF
NA,TRBV4-3,TRBJ2-5,NA,TGCGCCAGCAGCCAAGTGGCAACGGAGACCCAGTACTTC,CASSQVATETQYF
NA,TRBV7-3,TRBJ1-1,NA,TGTGCCAGCAGCGCAAATGCTATGTGGGAGGAAGCTTTCTTT,CASSANAMWEEAFF
NA,TRBV4-1,TRBJ1-6,NA,TGCGCCAGCAGCCAAGAGACCACTACAGGGTTTAATTCACCCCTCCACTTT,CASSQETTTGFNSPLHF
NA,TRBV5-1,TRBJ2-2,NA,TGCGCCAGCAGCGAAAGACAGGATTTGAACACCGGGGAGCTGTTTTTT,CASSERQDLNTGELFF
NA,TRBV20-1,TRBJ2-5,NA,TGCAGTGCTAGTCTGGGGGCGTCAACCCGGGAGACCCAGTACTTC,CSASLGASTRETQYF
NA,TRBV6-5,TRBJ1-1,NA,TGTGCCAGCAGTACCCTGCCGAACACTGAAGCTTTCTTT,CASSTLPNTEAFF
NA,TRBV9,TRBJ2-3,NA,TGTGCCAGCAGCGTAGTCGCAGAAAACTCAGATACGCAGTATTTT,CASSVVAENSDTQYF
few,TRBV27,TRBJ2-3,NA,TGTGCCAGCAGTTTAACACGGACAGCAACAGATACGCAGTATTTT,CASSLTRTATDTQYF
many,TRBV29-1,TRBJ2-6,NA,TGCAGCGCTAGTGTAGGGGCCAACGTCCTGACTTTC,CSASVGANVLTF